What follows are 3 T cell receptor beta chains derived from one specimen sequenced in a study of T cells after posttransplantation cyclophosphamide. Assay: immunoSEQ multiplex PCR; the TCRdb copy retains only in-frame clones and omits some. The data show about 37,000 clones, with none appearing a single time. Sequencing was done on a sample of PBMCs. These receptor sequences come from a young man in good health and a related stem cell transplant donor.

This clone was seen only a few times. V usage is TRBV29-1 and J usage is TRBJ1-2; 8 positions agree with TRBD1. In germline, CDR1 is SQVTM, CDR2 ANQGSEA. Trimming cost V 2 bases and J 8 bases; bases outside gene matches: 4. This CDR3 is 12 amino acids long. CDR3 nucleotides: TGCAGCGTTGAACCAGGGGGCGGGGGCTACACCTTC. It translates to CSVEPGGGGYTF.

This clone was detected ten times or more. CDR3: CASSLEGNYGYTF. The CDR3 DNA is TGTGCCAGCAGTTTGGAGGGCAACTATGGCTACACCTTC. J is TRBJ1-2 and V is TRBV12-3 or TRBV12-4; D is unclear. CDR3 length equals 13 residues. Deletions cut 3 bases from V and 2 bases from J, with 7 bases between.

This clone was counted at least ten times. This chain joins TRBV5-1 and TRBJ2-7; 7 nucleotides line up with TRBD2. Trimming cost V 2 bases and J 2 bases; bases outside gene matches: 4. The CDR3 spans 14 residues. Germline CDR1 reads SGHRS; CDR2 reads YFSETQ. The CDR3 reads CASSFSGHTYEQYF. CDR3 coding DNA: TGCGCCAGCAGCTTTAGCGGGCATACCTACGAGCAGTACTTC.